Below, 30 T cell receptor beta chains from the same sample are listed, as sequenced in a study of blood T cell repertoires in COVID-19. Sequenced by immunoSEQ multiplex PCR; TCRdb stores in-frame clones only, minus some. This repertoire shows hundreds of thousands of clones, approximately 86% found once; its top ten account for roughly 1.3%. Material for sequencing was peripheral blood. The source of these receptors is an older man with acute or convalescent COVID-19.

The rearrangement uses TRBV9 and TRBJ1-2; 7 nucleotides match TRBD1. The V and J ends lost 4 bases and 8 bases, in that order; junction bases with no gene match: 8. The CDR3 spans 13 residues. Per the germline V gene, CDR1 is SGDLS and CDR2 is YYNGEE. CDR3 residues: CASSSQGFYGYTF. The CDR3 region has the DNA TGTGCCAGCAGCTCACAGGGGTTCTACGGCTACACCTTC.

This rearrangement joins TRBV11-3 to TRBJ1-1; no firm D call. The CDR3 is 13 residues long. V lost 5 bases and J 1 base, leaving 8 bases between the germline ends. Germline V gene lookup returns CDR1 SGHNT and CDR2 YENEEA. The CDR3: CASSKKRNTEAFF. The CDR3 DNA sequence: TGTGCCAGCAGCAAAAAGCGGAACACTGAAGCTTTCTTT.

This clone was picked up one time. The chain links TRBV9 to TRBJ2-5; 10 nucleotides line up with TRBD2. The CDR3 length is 18 residues. Germline V gene data show CDR1 as SGDLS and CDR2 as YYNGEE. Trimming at V came to 0 bases and at J to 2 bases, leaving 10 bases not matched to a gene. CDR3 sequence: CASSVVASGGPFQETQYF. CDR3 DNA: TGTGCCAGCAGCGTAGTGGCTAGCGGGGGACCCTTTCAAGAGACCCAGTACTTC.

This clone was observed once. This chain joins TRBV9 and TRBJ2-7; TRBD1 matches at 12 bases. This CDR3 is 17 amino acids long. The germline CDR1 and CDR2 sequences are SGDLS and YYNGEE. The junction had 12 bases not matched to a gene; V was cut back by 2 bases and J by 6 bases. CDR3 loop: CASSVGLGQGAIGEQYF. CDR3 coding DNA: TGTGCCAGCAGCGTCGGCTTGGGACAGGGGGCTATAGGCGAGCAGTACTTC.

The sample holds one count of this clone. The V gene is TRBV6-6, the J gene TRBJ1-3; possible D gene TRBD1, 5 bases. The CDR3 loop spans 14 amino acids. Germline-derived CDR1 and CDR2 are MNHNY and SVGAGI (reference sequence). With 10 bases removed from V and 0 bases from J, the gap between germline ends came to 13 bases. For the CDR3, the DNA is TGTGCCACCCGGACACAGAGCTCTGGAAACACCATATATTTT. As protein: CATRTQSSGNTIYF.

J is TRBJ1-6 and V is TRBV15; D possibly corresponds to TRBD1 (5 bases). The germline V and J ends were trimmed by 0 bases and 9 bases, with 15 bases remaining between them. Germline V gene data show CDR1 as LNHNV and CDR2 as YYDKDF (reference sequence). This CDR3 is 16 amino acids long. The CDR3 DNA is TGTGCCACCAGCAGAGATGGTGGCAGGGCCATTTCACCCCTCCACTTT. Its protein product is CATSRDGGRAISPLHF.

The rearrangement links TRBV4-3 to TRBJ2-3; 9 bases map to TRBD1. This CDR3 has 14 residues. The V gene end was trimmed by 2 bases and the J gene end by 4 bases; junction bases not matched to a gene: 1. The germline V gene has CDR1 LGHNA and CDR2 YSLEER. The CDR3 DNA is TGCGCCAGCAGCCAAACAGGGGGCTCAGATACGCAGTATTTT. Residues: CASSQTGGSDTQYF.

This chain connects TRBV19 to TRBJ2-7; no clear D. Germline V CDR1 and CDR2: LNHDA, SQIVND (reference sequence). Trimming took off 1 base at V and 0 bases at J, with 19 bases between the two ends. This CDR3 comprises 18 residues. CDR3: CASSIAPGGSSASYEQYF. CDR3 in DNA: TGTGCCAGTAGTATAGCCCCCGGCGGAAGTTCGGCCTCCTACGAGCAGTACTTC.

This clone was detected only once. The J gene is TRBJ1-3, the V gene TRBV18; D may be TRBD1 (6 bases). V was cut by 3 bases and J by 0 bases, with 9 bases left in between. This CDR3 is built from 15 residues. CDR1 KGHSH and CDR2 LQKENI come from the germline V gene. The CDR3: CASSPGTFSGNTIYF. Written as DNA, the CDR3 is TGTGCCAGCTCACCGGGGACATTCTCTGGAAACACCATATATTTT.

This chain joins TRBV9 and TRBJ2-6; 10 bases fit TRBD2. The CDR3 length is 17 residues. The ends lost 1 base at V and 2 bases at J; junction bases unmatched: 3. CDR1 is SGDLS, CDR2 YYNGEE, per germline. The CDR3 DNA reads as TGTGCCAGCAGCGTAAGCGGGAGGGCCGCTGGGGCCAACGTCCTGACTTTC. Residues: CASSVSGRAAGANVLTF. The complete variable domain, with remaining parts taken from reference TRBV9 and TRBJ2-6, reads DSGVTQTPKHLITATGQRVTLRCSPRSGDLSVYWYQQSLDQGLQFLIQYYNGEERAKGNILERFSAQQFPDLHSELNLSSLELGDSALYFCASSVSGRAAGANVLTFGAGSRLTVL.

The chain couples TRBV5-4 to TRBJ2-3, with 15 bases lining up with TRBD2. The J segment lost 7 bases and the V segment lost 0 bases, leaving 3 bases of the junction unmatched. Per germline, CDR1 SGHNT and CDR2 YYREEE (reference sequence). The CDR3 is 16 residues long. The CDR3 region is CASSLEGLAGGNTQYF. The DNA of the CDR3 is TGTGCCAGCAGCTTGGAGGGACTAGCGGGAGGAAATACGCAGTATTTT.

The genes are TRBV2 and TRBJ2-5; maybe TRBD2 (5 bases). Germline values: CDR1 SNHLY, CDR2 FYNNEI. CDR3 size: 13 residues. Trimming pared 8 bases from V and 4 bases from J, leaving 14 bases between. CDR3: CASWRKVSETQYF. In DNA, the CDR3 is TGTGCCAGCTGGAGGAAGGTATCAGAGACCCAGTACTTC.

V is TRBV5-1 and J is TRBJ2-7; 7 nucleotides match TRBD2. This CDR3 has 15 residues. Germline V gene lookup returns CDR1 SGHRS and CDR2 YFSETQ. The V gene end was trimmed by 0 bases and the J gene end by 7 bases; junction bases not matched to a gene: 10. This chain's CDR3 is CASSLVAGAPGEQYF. In nucleotides, the CDR3 is TGCGCCAGCAGCTTGGTTGCGGGAGCTCCGGGTGAGCAGTACTTC.

The chain has TRBV5-6 and TRBJ2-2, with TRBD1 matching 10 bases. V was pared by 5 bases and J by 0 bases, with 4 bases of the junction left unmatched. This CDR3 has 16 amino acids. Germline CDR1 is SGHDT and CDR2 is YYEEEE. CDR3 region: CASSLGQGANTGELFF. The CDR3 nucleotides read TGTGCCAGCAGTTTAGGACAGGGGGCGAACACCGGGGAGCTGTTTTTT. The variable domain in full, with the rest retrieved from reference TRBV5-6 and TRBJ2-2, is DAGVTQSPTHLIKTRGQQVTLRCSPKSGHDTVSWYQQALGQGPQFIFQYYEEEERQRGNFPDRFSGHQFPNYSSELNVNALLLGDSALYLCASSLGQGANTGELFFGEGSRLTVL.

V is TRBV19 and J is TRBJ2-7; 8 nucleotides align to TRBD2. The V and J ends lost 1 base and 2 bases, in that order; junction bases with no gene match: 1. CDR1 is LNHDA and CDR2 is SQIVND in the germline V gene (reference sequence). This CDR3 comprises 14 residues. The CDR3 nucleotides read TGTGCCAGTAGTATAGCGGGAGGGCCCTACGAGCAGTACTTC. Protein sequence: CASSIAGGPYEQYF.

The chain recombines TRBV12-1 with TRBJ1-4; the table names TRBD1, a call not compared with the DNA. TRBV12-1 is given as a pseudogene. The CDR3 runs 20 residues. The CDR3 loop is CASSSWLGARANLTNEKLFF. The CDR3 DNA is TGTGCCAGCAGCTCATGGTTGGGGGCACGGGCCAATCTGACTAATGAAAAACTGTTTTTT.

The chain combines TRBV10-1 with TRBJ2-7, with 8 bases identical to TRBD1. Trimming at V came to 6 bases and at J to 2 bases, leaving 3 bases not matched to a gene. Germline V gene lookup returns CDR1 WNHNN and CDR2 SYGVQD (reference sequence). This CDR3 spans 13 amino acids. CDR3 loop: CASSDRGPYEQYF. CDR3 coding DNA: TGCGCCAGCAGCGACAGGGGCCCCTACGAGCAGTACTTC.

The rearrangement uses TRBV4-3 and TRBJ2-2, with D tentatively TRBD2 (5 bases). CDR3 length: 15 amino acids. Germline V gene data show CDR1 as LGHNA and CDR2 as YSLEER. V lost 0 bases and J 6 bases, leaving 11 bases between the germline ends. The CDR3 spells CASSQDQLVSGELFF. The DNA of the CDR3 is TGCGCCAGCAGCCAAGATCAACTAGTCTCCGGGGAGCTGTTTTTT.

The V gene is TRBV19, the J gene TRBJ2-5; D perhaps matches TRBD1 (5 bases). Trimming cost V 4 bases and J 1 base, with 7 bases left between them. Germline lookup yields CDR1 LNHDA and CDR2 SQIVND (reference sequence). The CDR3 contains 13 residues. Here the CDR3 reads CASSTTAQETQYF. CDR3 nucleotides: TGTGCCAGTAGTACGACAGCCCAAGAGACCCAGTACTTC.

The chain carries TRBV29-1 and TRBJ1-2, with D perhaps matching TRBD1 (5 bases). Trimming removed 7 bases at V and 3 bases at J, with 15 bases between. This CDR3 comprises 13 residues. Germline CDR1 SQVTM, CDR2 ANQGSEA. CDR3 nucleotides: TGCAGCGCCCAAGGGCAGGGTGACTATGGCTACACCTTC. Residues: CSAQGQGDYGYTF.

V is TRBV3-1 (or the pseudogene TRBV3-2) and J is TRBJ2-7; D might be TRBD2 (6 bases). Trimming took 4 bases from V and 8 from J, leaving 15 bases between them. The CDR3 runs to 13 residues. Germline values: CDR1 LGHDT, CDR2 YNNKEL (reference sequence). CDR3 in amino acids: CASSRISGTQQYF. The DNA for the CDR3 is TGTGCCAGCAGCCGGATATCCGGGACTCAGCAGTACTTC.

The chain employs TRBV6-5 and TRBJ2-1, with D perhaps TRBD1 (5 bases). CDR1 is MNHEY and CDR2 is SVGAGI in the germline V gene. V was trimmed by 11 bases and J by 6 bases, leaving 14 bases between them. CDR3 length equals 12 residues. Here the CDR3 reads CAGRQTGNEQFF. CDR3 DNA: TGTGCCGGTCGACAAACAGGCAATGAGCAGTTCTTC.

The chain has TRBV4-3 and TRBJ2-3; D not resolved. Germline CDR1 is LGHNA and CDR2 is YSLEER. Deletions cut 0 bases from V and 0 bases from J, with 13 bases between. The CDR3 runs to 17 residues. The CDR3: CASSQDHPKASTDTQYF. CDR3 nucleotides: TGCGCCAGCAGCCAAGATCATCCAAAAGCGAGCACAGATACGCAGTATTTT.

This clone was recorded once. This rearrangement joins TRBV5-1 to TRBJ2-5, with D unclear. Per germline, CDR1 SGHRS and CDR2 YFSETQ. CDR3 length: 13 residues. With 0 bases removed from V and 3 bases from J, the gap between germline ends came to 6 bases. CDR3 in amino acids: CASSLDSKETQYF. The CDR3 nucleotides are TGCGCCAGCAGCTTGGACTCAAAAGAGACCCAGTACTTC.

The chain is built from TRBV7-2 and TRBJ2-7, with 8 bases lining up with TRBD2. This CDR3 is 14 amino acids long. The ends lost 5 bases at V and 10 bases at J; junction bases unmatched: 13. CDR1 SGHTA and CDR2 FQGNSA come from the germline V gene. In DNA form, the CDR3 reads TGTGCCAGCAGCCAACCGGAGACGGGAGGGGTTCAGTACTTC. Translation gives CASSQPETGGVQYF.

The chain uses TRBV6-5 and TRBJ1-4; D unclear. V was cut by 0 bases and J by 13 bases, with 9 bases left in between. This CDR3 contains 12 residues. Germline CDR1 reads MNHEY; CDR2 reads SVGAGI. The CDR3 spells CASSYSRVALFF. CDR3 sequence (DNA): TGTGCCAGCAGTTACTCGAGAGTTGCACTGTTTTTT.

The V call is TRBV7-9, the J call TRBJ2-7, with a weak D call TRBD2 (6 bases). Deletions cut 5 bases from V and 2 bases from J, with 16 bases between. The CDR3 runs 15 residues. The germline CDR1 and CDR2 sequences are SEHNR and FQNEAQ (reference sequence). The CDR3 DNA sequence: TGTGCCAGCAGCCCGTCGCGGGGCGCTACCTACGAGCAGTACTTC. Its translation is CASSPSRGATYEQYF.

The chain carries TRBV25-1 and TRBJ2-7; 9 bases are shared with TRBD1. The germline CDR1 and CDR2 sequences are MGHDK and SYGVNS. The CDR3 consists of 12 residues. Trimming cost V 6 bases and J 6 bases; bases outside gene matches: 3. The CDR3 nucleotides read TGTGCCAGCAGACAGGGGGCGCGCGAGCAGTACTTC. Amino acid sequence: CASRQGAREQYF.

V is TRBV28 and J is TRBJ2-1, with TRBD1 matching over 7 bases. Looked up from germline, CDR1 is MDHEN and CDR2 is SYDVKM. The CDR3 is 13 residues long. V shed 4 bases and J 4 bases; nucleotides not matched to a gene: 1. The CDR3 DNA is TGTGCCAGCAGTTGGGACAGATACAATGAGCAGTTCTTC. It codes for CASSWDRYNEQFF.

The J gene is TRBJ2-1, the V gene TRBV5-1; 7 positions match TRBD1. Losses at the gene ends were 0 bases for V and 3 bases for J; bases not matched to a gene: 6. The CDR3 has 16 residues. Germline values: CDR1 SGHRS, CDR2 YFSETQ. The CDR3 DNA follows: TGCGCCAGCAGCTTGGAAAAGGGGGCGGACTACAATGAGCAGTTCTTC. Translating it yields CASSLEKGADYNEQFF.